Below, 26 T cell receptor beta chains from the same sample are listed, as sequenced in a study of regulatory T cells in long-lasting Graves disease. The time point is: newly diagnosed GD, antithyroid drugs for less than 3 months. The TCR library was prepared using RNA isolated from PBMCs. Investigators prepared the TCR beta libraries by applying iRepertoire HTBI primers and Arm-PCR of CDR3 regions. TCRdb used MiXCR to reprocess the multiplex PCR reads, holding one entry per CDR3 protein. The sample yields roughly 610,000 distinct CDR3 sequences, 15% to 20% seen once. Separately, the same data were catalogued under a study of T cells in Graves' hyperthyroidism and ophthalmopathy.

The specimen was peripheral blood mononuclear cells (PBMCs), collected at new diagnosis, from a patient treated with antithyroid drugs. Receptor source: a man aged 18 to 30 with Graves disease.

The chain's CDR3 is CASSRTEAGNTIYF. The CDR3 DNA is TGTGCCAGCAGCCGGACAGAGGCTGGAAACACCATATATTTT. The rearrangement joins TRBV3-1 to TRBJ1-3; D perhaps matches TRBD1 (6 bases). The length of the CDR3 is 14 residues. Trimming removed 4 bases from V and 2 bases from J, with 9 bases in between. Germline V gene data show CDR1 as LGHDT and CDR2 as YNNKEL (reference sequence).

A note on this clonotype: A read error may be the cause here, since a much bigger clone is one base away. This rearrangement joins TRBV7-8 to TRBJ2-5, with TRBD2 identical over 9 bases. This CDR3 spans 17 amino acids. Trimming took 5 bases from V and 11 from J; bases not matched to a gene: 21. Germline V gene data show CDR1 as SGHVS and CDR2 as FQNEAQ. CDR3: CASSPDPASGNLNEQYF. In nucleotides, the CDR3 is TGTGCCAGCAGCCCCGACCCCGCTAGCGGGAATTTGAATGAGCAGTACTTC. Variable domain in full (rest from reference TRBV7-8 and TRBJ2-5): GAGVSQSPRYKVAKRGQDVALRCDPISGHVSLFWYQQALGQGPEFLTYFQNEAQLDKSGLPSDRFFAERPEGSVSTLKIQRTQQEDSAVYLCASSPDPASGNLNEQYFGPGTRLLVL.

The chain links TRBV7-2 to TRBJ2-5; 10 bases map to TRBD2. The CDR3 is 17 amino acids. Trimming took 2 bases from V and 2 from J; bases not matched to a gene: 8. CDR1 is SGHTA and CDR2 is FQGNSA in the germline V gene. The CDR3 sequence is CASSLWGASGRQETQYF. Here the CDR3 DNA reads TGTGCCAGCAGCTTATGGGGGGCTAGCGGGAGACAAGAGACCCAGTACTTC. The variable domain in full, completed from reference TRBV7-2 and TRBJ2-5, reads GAGVSQSPSNKVTEKGKDVELRCDPISGHTALYWYRQSLGQGLEFLIYFQGNSAPDKSGLPSDRFSAERTGGSVSTLTIQRTQQEDSAVYLCASSLWGASGRQETQYFGPGTRLLVL.

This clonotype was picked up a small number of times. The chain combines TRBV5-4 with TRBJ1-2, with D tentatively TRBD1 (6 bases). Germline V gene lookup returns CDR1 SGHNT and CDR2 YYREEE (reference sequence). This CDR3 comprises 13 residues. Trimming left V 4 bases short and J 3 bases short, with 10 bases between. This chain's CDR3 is CASSTQGYYGYTF. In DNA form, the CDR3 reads TGTGCCAGCAGCACACAGGGATACTATGGCTACACCTTC.

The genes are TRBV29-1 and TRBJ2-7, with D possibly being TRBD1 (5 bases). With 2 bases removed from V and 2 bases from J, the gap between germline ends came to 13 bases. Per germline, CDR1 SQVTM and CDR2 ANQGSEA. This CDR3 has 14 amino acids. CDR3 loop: CSVEPSDNPYEQYF. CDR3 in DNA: TGCAGCGTTGAACCCTCGGACAACCCCTACGAGCAGTACTTC.

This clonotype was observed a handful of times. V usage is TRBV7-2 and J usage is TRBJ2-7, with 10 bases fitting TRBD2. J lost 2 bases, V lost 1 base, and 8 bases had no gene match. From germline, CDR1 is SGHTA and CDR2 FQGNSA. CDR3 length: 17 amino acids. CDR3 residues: CASSLVPSGRGAYEQYF. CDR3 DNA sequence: TGTGCCAGCAGCTTAGTGCCTAGCGGGAGAGGGGCCTACGAGCAGTACTTC.

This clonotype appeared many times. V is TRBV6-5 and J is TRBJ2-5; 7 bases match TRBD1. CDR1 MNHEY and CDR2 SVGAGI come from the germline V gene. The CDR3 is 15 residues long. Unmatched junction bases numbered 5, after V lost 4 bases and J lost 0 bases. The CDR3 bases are TGTGCCAGCAGTTCCCCGGGACAGTACCAAGAGACCCAGTACTTC. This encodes CASSSPGQYQETQYF.

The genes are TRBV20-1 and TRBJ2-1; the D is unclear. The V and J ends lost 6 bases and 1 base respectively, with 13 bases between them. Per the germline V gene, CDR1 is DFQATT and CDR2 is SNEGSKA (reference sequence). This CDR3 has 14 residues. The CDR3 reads CSALTLTSYNEQFF. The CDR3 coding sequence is TGCAGTGCATTGACTCTTACGTCCTACAATGAGCAGTTCTTC.

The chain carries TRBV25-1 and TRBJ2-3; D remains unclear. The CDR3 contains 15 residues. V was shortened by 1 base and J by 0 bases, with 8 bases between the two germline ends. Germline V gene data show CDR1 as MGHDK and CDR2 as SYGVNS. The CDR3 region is CASSESSRSTDTQYF. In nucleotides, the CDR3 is TGTGCCAGCAGTGAATCGAGCAGGAGCACAGATACGCAGTATTTT. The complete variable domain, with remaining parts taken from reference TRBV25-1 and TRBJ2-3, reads EADIYQTPRYLVIGTGKKITLECSQTMGHDKMYWYQQDPGMELHLIHYSYGVNSTEKGDLSSESTVSRIRTEHFPLTLESARPSHTSQYLCASSESSRSTDTQYFGPGTRLTVL.

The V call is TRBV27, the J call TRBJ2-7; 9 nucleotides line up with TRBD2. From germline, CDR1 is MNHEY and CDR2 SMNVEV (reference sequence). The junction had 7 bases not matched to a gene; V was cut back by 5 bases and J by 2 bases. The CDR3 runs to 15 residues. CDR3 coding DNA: TGTGCCAGCAGTCTCGGACTAGCGTCCGCCTACGAGCAGTACTTC. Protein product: CASSLGLASAYEQYF.

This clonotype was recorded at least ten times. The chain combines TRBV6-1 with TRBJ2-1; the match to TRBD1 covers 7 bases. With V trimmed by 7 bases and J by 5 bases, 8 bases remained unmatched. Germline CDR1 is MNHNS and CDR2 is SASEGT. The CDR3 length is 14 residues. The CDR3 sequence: CASTGQVPDNEQFF. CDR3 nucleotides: TGTGCCAGCACAGGACAGGTACCTGACAATGAGCAGTTCTTC.

The CDR3 region has the DNA TGTGCCAGCGCCCTGGGGCAGGGCTATGGCTACACCTTC. Protein product: CASALGQGYGYTF. The chain uses TRBV6-1 and TRBJ1-2, with D tentatively TRBD1 (5 bases). Per germline, CDR1 MNHNS and CDR2 SASEGT. The CDR3 sequence is 13 residues long. Trimming pared 8 bases from V and 4 bases from J, leaving 14 bases between.

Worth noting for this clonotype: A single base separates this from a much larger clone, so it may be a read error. The CDR3 spells CSARAIKTGGQNEQYF. The DNA of the CDR3 is TGCAGTGCTAGAGCGATAAAGACAGGGGGCCAGAACGAGCAGTACTTC. V and J are TRBV20-1 and TRBJ2-7, with 10 nucleotides matching TRBD1. Germline CDR1 DFQATT, CDR2 SNEGSKA (reference sequence). The CDR3 totals 16 residues. V trimming: 1 base; J trimming: 5 bases; junction bases outside the gene matches: 11.

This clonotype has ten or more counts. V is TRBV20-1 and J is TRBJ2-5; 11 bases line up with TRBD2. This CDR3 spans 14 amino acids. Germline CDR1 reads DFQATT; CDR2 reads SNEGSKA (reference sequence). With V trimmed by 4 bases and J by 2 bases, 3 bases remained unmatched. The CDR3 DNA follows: TGCAGTGCTATAGGGACTAGCGGACAAGAGACCCAGTACTTC. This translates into CSAIGTSGQETQYF.

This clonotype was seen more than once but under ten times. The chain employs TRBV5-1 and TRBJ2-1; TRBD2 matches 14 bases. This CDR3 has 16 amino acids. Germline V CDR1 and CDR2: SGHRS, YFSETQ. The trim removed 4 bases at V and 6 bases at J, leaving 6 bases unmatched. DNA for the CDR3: TGCGCCAGCAGCCCCGGGACTAGCGGGAGAGTCAATGAGCAGTTCTTC. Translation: CASSPGTSGRVNEQFF.

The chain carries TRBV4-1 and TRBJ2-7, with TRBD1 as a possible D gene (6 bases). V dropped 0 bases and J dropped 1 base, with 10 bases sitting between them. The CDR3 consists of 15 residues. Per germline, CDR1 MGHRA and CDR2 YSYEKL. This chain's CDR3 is CASSQDSGQSYEQYF. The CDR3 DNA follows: TGCGCCAGCAGCCAAGACTCTGGACAGTCCTACGAGCAGTACTTC.

The CDR3 protein is CASSETGGNNSPLHF. In DNA form, the CDR3 reads TGTGCCAGCAGCGAGACAGGTGGGAATAATTCACCCCTCCACTTT. The chain has TRBV9 and TRBJ1-6; perhaps TRBD1 as D (6 bases). This CDR3 has 15 amino acids. Germline V lookup: CDR1 SGDLS, CDR2 YYNGEE. The V end lost 3 bases, the J end lost 5 bases, and 12 bases lay between the germline ends.

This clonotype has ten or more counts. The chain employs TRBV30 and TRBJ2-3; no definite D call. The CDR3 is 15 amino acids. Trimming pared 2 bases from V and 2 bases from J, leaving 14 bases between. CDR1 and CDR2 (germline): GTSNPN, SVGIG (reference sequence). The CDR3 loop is CAWSSPRKDTDTQYF. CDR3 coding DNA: TGTGCCTGGAGTTCTCCCCGGAAAGACACAGATACGCAGTATTTT.

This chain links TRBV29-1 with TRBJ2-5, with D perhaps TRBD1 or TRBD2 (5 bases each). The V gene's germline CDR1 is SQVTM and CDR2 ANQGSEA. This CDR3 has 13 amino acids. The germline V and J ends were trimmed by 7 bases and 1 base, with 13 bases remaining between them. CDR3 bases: TGCAGCGCCCCCTCGGGGCGCCAAGAGACCCAGTACTTC. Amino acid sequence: CSAPSGRQETQYF.

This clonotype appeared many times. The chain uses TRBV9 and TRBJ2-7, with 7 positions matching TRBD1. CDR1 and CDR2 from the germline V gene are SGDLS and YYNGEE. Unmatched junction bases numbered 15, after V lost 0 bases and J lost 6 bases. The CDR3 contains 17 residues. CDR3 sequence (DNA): TGTGCCAGCAGCGTAGGCGGACGGAGACAGGGATCTGGCGAGCAGTACTTC. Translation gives CASSVGGRRQGSGEQYF.

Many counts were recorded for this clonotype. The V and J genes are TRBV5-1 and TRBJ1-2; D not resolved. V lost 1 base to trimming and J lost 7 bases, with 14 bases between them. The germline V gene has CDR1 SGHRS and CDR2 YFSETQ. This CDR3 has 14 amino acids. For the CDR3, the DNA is TGCGCCAGCAGCTTGTCCGAGACAAGAAGTGGCTACACCTTC. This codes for CASSLSETRSGYTF. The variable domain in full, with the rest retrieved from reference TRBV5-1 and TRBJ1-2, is KAGVTQTPRYLIKTRGQQVTLSCSPISGHRSVSWYQQTPGQGLQFLFEYFSETQRNKGNFPGRFSGRQFSNSRSEMNVSTLELGDSALYLCASSLSETRSGYTFGSGTRLTVV.

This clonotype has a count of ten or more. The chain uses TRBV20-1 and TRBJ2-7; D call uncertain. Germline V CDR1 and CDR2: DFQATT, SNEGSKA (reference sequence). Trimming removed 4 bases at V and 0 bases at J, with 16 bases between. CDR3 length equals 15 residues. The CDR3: CSAITPGGFSYEQYF. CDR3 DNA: TGCAGTGCTATAACCCCGGGTGGTTTCTCCTACGAGCAGTACTTC.

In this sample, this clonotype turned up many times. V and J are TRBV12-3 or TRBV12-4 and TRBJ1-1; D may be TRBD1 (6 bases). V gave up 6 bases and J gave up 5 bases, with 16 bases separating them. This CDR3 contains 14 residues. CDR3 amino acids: CASSLQAGVTEAFF. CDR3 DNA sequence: TGTGCCAGCAGCTTGCAGGCAGGGGTAACTGAAGCTTTCTTT.

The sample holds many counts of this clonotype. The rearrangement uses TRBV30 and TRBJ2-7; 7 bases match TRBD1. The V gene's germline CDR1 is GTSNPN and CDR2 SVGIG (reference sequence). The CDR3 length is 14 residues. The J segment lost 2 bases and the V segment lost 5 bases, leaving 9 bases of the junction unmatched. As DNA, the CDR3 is TGTGCCTGGGGGGAGACAGGGAAAACCTACGAGCAGTACTTC. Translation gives CAWGETGKTYEQYF.

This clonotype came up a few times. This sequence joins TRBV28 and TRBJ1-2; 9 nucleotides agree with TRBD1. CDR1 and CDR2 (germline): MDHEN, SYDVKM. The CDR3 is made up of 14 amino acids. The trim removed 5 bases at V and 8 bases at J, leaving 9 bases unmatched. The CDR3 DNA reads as TGTGCCAGCAGTGAGACAGGGGGGGCTAAGGGCTACACCTTC. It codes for CASSETGGAKGYTF.

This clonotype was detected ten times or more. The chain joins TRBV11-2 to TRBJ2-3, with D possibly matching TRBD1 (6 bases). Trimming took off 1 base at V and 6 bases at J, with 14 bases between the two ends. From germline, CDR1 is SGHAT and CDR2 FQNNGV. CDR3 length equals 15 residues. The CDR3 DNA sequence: TGTGCCAGCAGCTTAGTTCTAGGGGGACGCGATACGCAGTATTTT. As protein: CASSLVLGGRDTQYF.